This T cell receptor beta chain originates from a study of CD8+CD57+ T cells in acquired aplastic anemia. Before being chosen for sequencing, patients had shown CD8+CD57+ cell expansion by flow cytometry. Blood came from patients not yet given any therapy. The length of the CDR3 is 13 residues. Looked up from germline, CDR1 is SEHNR and CDR2 is FQNEAQ (reference sequence). This clonotype was counted once. The junction differs from germline at one of its ends, possibly a read error. Researchers used genomic DNA as the template to profile TCR beta VDJ and CDR3. TCRdb itself ran the reads through MiXCR, one entry per CDR3 protein. The sample carries 150,000 to 200,000 distinct CDR3 sequences, approximately 44% recorded once.

This clonotype was sampled from a human donor with aplastic anemia. Sequencing used sorted CD4+, CD8+, or CD8+CD57+ T cells (not recorded which) from PBMCs. The J gene is TRBJ1-1, the V gene TRBV7-9; no definite D call. The CDR3 is CASGLEVGTEAFF. CDR3 nucleotides: TGTGCCAGCGGCTTAGAGGTGGGCACTGAAGCTTTCTTT.